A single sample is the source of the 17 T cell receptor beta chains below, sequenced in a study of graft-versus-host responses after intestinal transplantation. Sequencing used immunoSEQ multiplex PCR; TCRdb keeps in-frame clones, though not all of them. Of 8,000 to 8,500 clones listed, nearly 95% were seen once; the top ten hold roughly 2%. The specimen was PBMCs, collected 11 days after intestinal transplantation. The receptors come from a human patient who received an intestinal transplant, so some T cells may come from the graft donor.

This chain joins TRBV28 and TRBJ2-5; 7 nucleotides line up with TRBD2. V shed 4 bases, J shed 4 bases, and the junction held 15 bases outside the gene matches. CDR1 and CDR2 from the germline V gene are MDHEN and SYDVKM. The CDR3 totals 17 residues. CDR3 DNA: TGTGCCAGCAGTTCACTCCGGGAGGCTAGGGCGGGAGAGACCCAGTACTTC. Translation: CASSSLREARAGETQYF.

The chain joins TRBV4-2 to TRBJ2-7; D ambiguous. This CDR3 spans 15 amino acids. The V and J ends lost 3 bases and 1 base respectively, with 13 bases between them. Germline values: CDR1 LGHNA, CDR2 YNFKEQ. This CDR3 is CASSQAFGQSYEQYV. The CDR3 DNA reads TGTGCCAGCAGCCAGGCCTTTGGGCAGTCCTACGAGCAGTACGTC.

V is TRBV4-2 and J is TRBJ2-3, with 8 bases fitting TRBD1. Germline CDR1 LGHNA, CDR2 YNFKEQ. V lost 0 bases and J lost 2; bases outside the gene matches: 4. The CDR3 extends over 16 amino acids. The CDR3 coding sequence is TGTGCCAGCAGCCAAGAACAGGGGGGAGCCACAGATACGCAGTATTTT. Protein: CASSQEQGGATDTQYF.

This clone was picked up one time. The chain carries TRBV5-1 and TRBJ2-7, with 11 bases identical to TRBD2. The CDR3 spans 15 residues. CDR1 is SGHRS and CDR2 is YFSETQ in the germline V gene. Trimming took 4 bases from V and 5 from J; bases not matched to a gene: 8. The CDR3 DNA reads TGCGCCAGCAGCGCCATTAGCGGGGGGGCCAACGAGCAGTACTTC. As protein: CASSAISGGANEQYF.

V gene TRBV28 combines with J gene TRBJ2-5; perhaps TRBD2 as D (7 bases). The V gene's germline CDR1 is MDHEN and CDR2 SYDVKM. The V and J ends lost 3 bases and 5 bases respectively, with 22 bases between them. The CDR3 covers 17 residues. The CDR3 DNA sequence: TGTGCCAGCAGTTTTTCGGCATGGGGGGGCTGGAAGGAGACCCAGTACTTC. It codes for CASSFSAWGGWKETQYF.

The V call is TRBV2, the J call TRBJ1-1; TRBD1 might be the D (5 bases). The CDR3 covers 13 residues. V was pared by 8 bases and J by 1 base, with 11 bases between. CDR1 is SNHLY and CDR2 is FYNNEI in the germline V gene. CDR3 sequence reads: CASRQTGNTEAFF. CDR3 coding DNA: TGTGCCAGCCGACAGACGGGGAACACTGAAGCTTTCTTT.

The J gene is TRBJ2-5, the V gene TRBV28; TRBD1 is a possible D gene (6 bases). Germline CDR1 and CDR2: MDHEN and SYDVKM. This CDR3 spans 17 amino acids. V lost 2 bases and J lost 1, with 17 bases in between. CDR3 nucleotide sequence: TGTGCCAGCAGTTTAATTGGGTTAGGGGGAGTCCAAGAGACCCAGTACTTC. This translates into CASSLIGLGGVQETQYF.

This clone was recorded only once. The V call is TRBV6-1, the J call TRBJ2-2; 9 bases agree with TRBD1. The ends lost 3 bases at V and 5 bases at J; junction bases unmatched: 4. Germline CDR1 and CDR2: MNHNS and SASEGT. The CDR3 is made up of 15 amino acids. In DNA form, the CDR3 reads TGTGCCAGCAGTGAGGACAGGGGAGGTACCGGGGAGCTGTTTTTT. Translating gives CASSEDRGGTGELFF.

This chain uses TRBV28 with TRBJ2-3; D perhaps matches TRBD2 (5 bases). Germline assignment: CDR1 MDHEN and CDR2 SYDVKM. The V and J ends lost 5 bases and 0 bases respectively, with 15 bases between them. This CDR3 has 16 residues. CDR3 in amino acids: CASSPLGRTSTDTQYF. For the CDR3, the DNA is TGTGCCAGCAGTCCCCTAGGACGGACTAGCACAGATACGCAGTATTTT.

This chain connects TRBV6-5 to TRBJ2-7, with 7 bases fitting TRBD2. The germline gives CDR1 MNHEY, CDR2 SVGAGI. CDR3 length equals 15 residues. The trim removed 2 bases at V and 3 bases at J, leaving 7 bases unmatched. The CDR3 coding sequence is TGTGCCAGCAGTTACGGGGTAGGGGAGGGCTACGAGCAGTACTTC. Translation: CASSYGVGEGYEQYF.

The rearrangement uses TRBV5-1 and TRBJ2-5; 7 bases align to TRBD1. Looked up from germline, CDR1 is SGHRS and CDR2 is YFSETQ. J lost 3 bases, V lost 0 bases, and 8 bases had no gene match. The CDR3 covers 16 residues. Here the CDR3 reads CASSLAAGGGKETQYF. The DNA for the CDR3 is TGCGCCAGCAGCTTGGCCGCAGGGGGTGGGAAAGAGACCCAGTACTTC.

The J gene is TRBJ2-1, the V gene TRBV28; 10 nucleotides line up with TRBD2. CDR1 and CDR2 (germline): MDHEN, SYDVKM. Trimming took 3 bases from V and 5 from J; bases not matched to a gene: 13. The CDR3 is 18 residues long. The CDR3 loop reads CASSFAGLAGEINNEQFF. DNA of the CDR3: TGTGCCAGCAGTTTCGCTGGCCTAGCGGGGGAAATAAACAATGAGCAGTTCTTC.

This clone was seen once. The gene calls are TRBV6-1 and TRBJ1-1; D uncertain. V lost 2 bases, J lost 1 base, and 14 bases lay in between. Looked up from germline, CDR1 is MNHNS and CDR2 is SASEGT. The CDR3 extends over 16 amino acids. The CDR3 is CASSELIIPGNTEAFF. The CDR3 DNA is TGTGCCAGCAGTGAACTTATCATTCCCGGGAACACTGAAGCTTTCTTT.

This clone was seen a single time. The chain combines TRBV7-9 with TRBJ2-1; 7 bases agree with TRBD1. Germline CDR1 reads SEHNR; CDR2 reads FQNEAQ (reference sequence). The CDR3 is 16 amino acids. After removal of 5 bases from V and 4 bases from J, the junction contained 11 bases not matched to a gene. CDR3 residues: CASSGRDSERYNEQFF. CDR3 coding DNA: TGTGCCAGCAGCGGCCGGGACAGTGAGAGGTACAATGAGCAGTTCTTC.

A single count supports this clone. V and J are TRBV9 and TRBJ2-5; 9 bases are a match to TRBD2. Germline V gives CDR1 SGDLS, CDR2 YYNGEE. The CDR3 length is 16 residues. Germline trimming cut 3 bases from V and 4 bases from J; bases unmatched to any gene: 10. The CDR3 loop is CASSGERGGAGETQYF. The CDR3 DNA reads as TGTGCCAGCAGCGGGGAACGCGGGGGGGCTGGAGAGACCCAGTACTTC.

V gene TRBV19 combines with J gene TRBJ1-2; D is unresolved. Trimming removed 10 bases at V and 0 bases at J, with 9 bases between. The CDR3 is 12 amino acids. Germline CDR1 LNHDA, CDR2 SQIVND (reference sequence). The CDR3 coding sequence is TGTGCCACCTTAGATGCTAACTATGGCTACACCTTC. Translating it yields CATLDANYGYTF.

The CDR3 protein is CASSPLGQGNQPQHF. The CDR3 region has the DNA TGTGCCAGCAGTCCATTGGGACAGGGGAATCAGCCCCAGCATTTT. This rearrangement joins TRBV6-5 to TRBJ1-5; TRBD1 aligns across 10 bases. V lost 5 bases, J lost 4 bases, and 5 bases stayed unmatched. CDR3 length: 15 residues. Germline-derived CDR1 and CDR2 are MNHEY and SVGAGI.